This record covers a single TCR beta chain. The sample belongs to a study of blood T cell repertoires in COVID-19. Study summary: Whether acute or convalescent, the COVID-19 samples came from the United States, Italy and Spain. The cDNA or gDNA used as material had been derived from T cells, B-cell-depleted T cells, or PBMCs.

The CDR3 runs 15 residues. Germline trimming cut 0 bases from V and 8 bases from J; bases unmatched to any gene: 6. In germline, CDR1 is SGHDT, CDR2 YYEEEE. Under the authors' procedure: Researchers report that nucleated cell counts were estimated from reference gene primer amplification. This table comes from immunoSEQ multiplex PCR, and its TCRdb copy is limited to in-frame clones, with some not included. The D gene and trimming were derived from the DNA, and the V and J assignments and clone size from that table. The repertoire consists of approximately 67,000 clones, with about 83% occurring once and the leading ten covering 15% to 20%.

This rearrangement joins TRBV5-6 to TRBJ2-2; 8 bases are shared with TRBD1. Sequenced sample: peripheral blood. The receptor was isolated from a woman older than 75 with acute or convalescent COVID-19. CDR3 protein: CASSLVDRARGELFF. In DNA form, the CDR3 reads TGTGCCAGCAGCTTGGTGGACAGGGCTCGGGGGGAGCTGTTTTTT.